This T cell receptor beta chain was captured in a study of blood T cell repertoires in COVID-19. The overall study: Acute and convalescent COVID-19 samples came from the United States, Italy and Spain. T cells, B-cell-depleted T cells, or PBMCs provided the cDNA or gDNA that served as material.

CDR1 and CDR2 from the germline V gene are MNHNY and SVGAGI (reference sequence). The CDR3 contains 13 residues. Trimming removed 6 bases from V and 8 bases from J; junction bases left unmatched: 8. Source study methods: Amplified reference gene primers provided the basis for estimating nucleated cell counts. Sequencing was performed with immunoSEQ multiplex PCR; in TCRdb, only in-frame clones are kept and a portion is missing. V, J and clone size reflect that table, while D and trimming were determined from the DNA. The table has a few hundred thousand clones, 65% to 90% seen once; the top ten hold more than 4.5%.

The sequence came from a man in his forties or fifties with active or convalescent COVID-19. The sequencing input was peripheral blood. This rearrangement joins TRBV6-6 to TRBJ1-2; 8 bases line up with TRBD1. The CDR3 nucleotides read TGTGCCAGCAGCCTACGACAGGGGCAGGGCTACACCTTC. Translating gives CASSLRQGQGYTF.